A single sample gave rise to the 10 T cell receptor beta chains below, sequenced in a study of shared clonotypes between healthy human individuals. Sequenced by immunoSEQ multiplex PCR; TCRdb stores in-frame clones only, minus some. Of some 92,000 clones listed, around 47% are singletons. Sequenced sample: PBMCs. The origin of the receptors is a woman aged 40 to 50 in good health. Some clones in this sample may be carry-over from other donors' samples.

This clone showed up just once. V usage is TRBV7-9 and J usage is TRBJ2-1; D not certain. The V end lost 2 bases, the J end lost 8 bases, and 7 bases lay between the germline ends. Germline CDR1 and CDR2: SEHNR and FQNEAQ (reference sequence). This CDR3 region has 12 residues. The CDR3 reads CASSLSADEQFF. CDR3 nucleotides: TGTGCCAGCAGCTTATCGGCTGATGAGCAGTTCTTC.

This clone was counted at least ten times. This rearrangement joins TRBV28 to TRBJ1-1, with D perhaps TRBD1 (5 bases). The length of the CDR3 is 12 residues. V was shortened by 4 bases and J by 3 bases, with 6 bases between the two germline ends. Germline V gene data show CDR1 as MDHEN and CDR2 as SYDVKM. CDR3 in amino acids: CASSWGDTEAFF. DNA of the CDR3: TGTGCCAGCAGTTGGGGGGACACTGAAGCTTTCTTT.

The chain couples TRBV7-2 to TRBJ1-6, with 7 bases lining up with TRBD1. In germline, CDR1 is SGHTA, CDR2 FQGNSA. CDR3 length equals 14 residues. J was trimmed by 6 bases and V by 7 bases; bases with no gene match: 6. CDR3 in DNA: TGTGCCAGCAACAAACGGGACAGTAATTCACCCCTCCACTTT. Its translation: CASNKRDSNSPLHF.

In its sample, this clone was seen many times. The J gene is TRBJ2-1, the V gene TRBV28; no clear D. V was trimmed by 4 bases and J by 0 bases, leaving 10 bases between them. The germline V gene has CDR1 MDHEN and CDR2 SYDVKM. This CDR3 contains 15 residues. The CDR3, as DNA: TGTGCCAGCAGTTCCGGGTCCGGCTCCTACAATGAGCAGTTCTTC. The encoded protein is CASSSGSGSYNEQFF. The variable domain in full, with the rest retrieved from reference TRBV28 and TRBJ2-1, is DVKVTQSSRYLVKRTGEKVFLECVQDMDHENMFWYRQDPGLGLRLIYFSYDVKMKEKGDIPEGYSVSREKKERFSLILESASTNQTSMYLCASSSGSGSYNEQFFGPGTRLTVL.

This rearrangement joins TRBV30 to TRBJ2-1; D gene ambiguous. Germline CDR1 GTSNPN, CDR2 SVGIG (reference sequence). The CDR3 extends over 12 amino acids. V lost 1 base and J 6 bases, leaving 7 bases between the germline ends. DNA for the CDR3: TGTGCCTGGAGTGGGGTTTTCAATGAGCAGTTCTTC. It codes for CAWSGVFNEQFF.

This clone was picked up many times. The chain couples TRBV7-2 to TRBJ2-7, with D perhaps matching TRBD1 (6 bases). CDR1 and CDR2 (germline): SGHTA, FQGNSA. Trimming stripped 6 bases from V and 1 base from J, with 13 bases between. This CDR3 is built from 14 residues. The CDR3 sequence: CASSSPTGSYEQYF. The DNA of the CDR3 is TGTGCCAGCAGTTCACCGACAGGTTCCTACGAGCAGTACTTC.

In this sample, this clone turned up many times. The CDR3 nucleotides read TGTGCCAGCAGCTCCCAAAGGGCCACTGAAGCTTTCTTT. As protein: CASSSQRATEAFF. The genes are TRBV7-9 and TRBJ1-1; no clear D. The CDR3 covers 13 residues. The V end lost 4 bases, the J end lost 4 bases, and 10 bases lay between the germline ends. Germline-derived CDR1 and CDR2 are SEHNR and FQNEAQ (reference sequence). The complete variable domain, with remaining parts taken from reference TRBV7-9 and TRBJ1-1, reads DTGVSQNPRHKITKRGQNVTFRCDPISEHNRLYWYRQTLGQGPEFLTYFQNEAQLEKSRLLSDRFSAERPKGSFSTLEIQRTEQGDSAMYLCASSSQRATEAFFGQGTRLTVV.

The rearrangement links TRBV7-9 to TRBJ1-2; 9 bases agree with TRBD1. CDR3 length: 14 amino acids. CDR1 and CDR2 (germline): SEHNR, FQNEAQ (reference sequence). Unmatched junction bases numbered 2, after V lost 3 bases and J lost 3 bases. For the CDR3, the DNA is TGTGCCAGCAGCTTCGGGGACAGGGACTATGGCTACACCTTC. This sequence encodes CASSFGDRDYGYTF.

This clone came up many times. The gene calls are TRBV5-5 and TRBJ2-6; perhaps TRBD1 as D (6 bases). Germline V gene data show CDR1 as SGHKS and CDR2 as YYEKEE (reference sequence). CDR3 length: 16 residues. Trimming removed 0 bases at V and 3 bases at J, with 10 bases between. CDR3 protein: CASSLVWGRGANVLTF. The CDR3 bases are TGTGCCAGCAGCTTGGTGTGGGGGCGTGGGGCCAACGTCCTGACTTTC.

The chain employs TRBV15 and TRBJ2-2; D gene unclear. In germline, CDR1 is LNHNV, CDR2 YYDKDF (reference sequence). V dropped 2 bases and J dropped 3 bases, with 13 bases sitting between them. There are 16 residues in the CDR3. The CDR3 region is CATSRYPSGDTGELFF. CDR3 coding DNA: TGTGCCACCAGCAGATACCCTTCCGGAGACACCGGGGAGCTGTTTTTT.